The T cell receptor (beta chain) described here comes from a study of tumor T cells in aggressive B-cell lymphoma (dated by TCRdb to the late 2010s). On this clone: Its antigen remains undetermined. No quality values exist for individual bases; no much larger clone is one base distant.

The germline V gene (reference sequence) provides CDR1 LNHDA and CDR2 SQIVND. The CDR3 measures 14 amino acids from cysteine to phenylalanine. Only the CDR3 DNA stays, 42 bases, in frame from base 1. The V and J ends are trimmed by 10 bases and 4 bases, leaving 18 bases between them. Libraries were built with the immunoSEQ multiplex PCR assay. TCRdb retrieved this table from immuneACCESS and kept in-frame rearrangements only. Not all clones are present; in checked studies, unresolved V genes account for under half, and no reason is known for the remainder. The sample table contains approximately 4,200 clones; only one count was recorded for 91% of them. About 2.2% of the sample is taken by the ten largest.

Input material: tumor tissue. Recombination linked TRBV19 to TRBJ2-3; a tentative D call is TRBD1 (7 bases match). This clonotype was sampled from an adult with diffuse large B cell lymphoma. The sequence in DNA is TGTGCCACCCGAAACAGGGGAGGCGCAGATACGCAGTATTTT. This is translated as CATRNRGGADTQYF.